This TCR beta chain comes out of a study of T cell responses to AZD1222 COVID-19 vaccine. Method: immunoSEQ multiplex PCR; TCRdb's copy keeps in-frame clones and lacks some. Seen here are approximately 14,000 clones, about 84% observed once, and the top ten hold around 39%. The length of the CDR3 is 15 residues. V dropped 4 bases and J dropped 7 bases, with 16 bases sitting between them. The germline V gene encodes CDR1 LGHNA and CDR2 YSLEER. Pooled together were second doses at about 4 or about 12 weeks. This sequence originates from an adult who received the AZD1222 COVID-19 vaccine. The chain combines TRBV4-3 with TRBJ1-4; possible D gene TRBD1, 6 bases. Source: peripheral blood, taken 28 days after the second AZD1222 dose. The CDR3 sequence is CASSPRGGDGEKLFF. DNA of the CDR3: TGCGCCAGCAGCCCCAGGGGCGGGGATGGTGAAAAACTGTTTTTT.